The 20 T cell receptor beta chains below all came from one sample that was sequenced in a study of technical replicates of blood from several donors. Here immunoSEQ multiplex PCR was the method, and the copy in TCRdb shows in-frame clones only, minus some. Seen here are some 60,000 clones, approximately 94% observed once, and the top ten hold 3%. The sample consisted of PBMCs. Every receptor here comes from a human donor in good health. Some clones in this sample may be carry-over from other donors' samples.

The chain couples TRBV6-5 to TRBJ1-1; D not resolved. V dropped 2 bases and J dropped 1 base, with 5 bases sitting between them. The CDR3 extends over 13 amino acids. Germline CDR1 reads MNHEY; CDR2 reads SVGAGI. CDR3 residues: CASSYSRNTEAFF. CDR3 sequence (DNA): TGTGCCAGCAGTTACAGCCGGAACACTGAAGCTTTCTTT.

In its sample, this clone was seen once. The chain recombines TRBV5-6 with TRBJ2-3; TRBD2 agrees at 7 bases. From germline, CDR1 is SGHDT and CDR2 YYEEEE. The CDR3 has 16 amino acids. The ends lost 0 bases at V and 0 bases at J; junction bases unmatched: 4. In DNA form, the CDR3 reads TGTGCCAGCAGCTTGGGGGCGGGGGTAAGCACAGATACGCAGTATTTT. This codes for CASSLGAGVSTDTQYF.

The chain recombines TRBV15 with TRBJ1-1, with 7 bases aligning to TRBD1. The CDR3 has 13 residues. Unmatched junction bases numbered 4, after V lost 8 bases and J lost 1 base. The germline V gene has CDR1 LNHNV and CDR2 YYDKDF (reference sequence). The CDR3, as DNA: TGTGCCACCGGGACAGTCAAGAACACTGAAGCTTTCTTT. Its translation is CATGTVKNTEAFF.

This clone was seen a single time. This chain connects TRBV6-5 to TRBJ1-1; D gene unclear. The CDR3 loop spans 14 amino acids. CDR1 is MNHEY and CDR2 is SVGAGI in the germline V gene. V lost 0 bases to trimming and J lost 3 bases, with 8 bases between them. The DNA for the CDR3 is TGTGCCAGCAGTTACTCGAGAGGGTACACTGAAGCTTTCTTT. Translating it yields CASSYSRGYTEAFF.

V gene TRBV9 combines with J gene TRBJ1-2; unclear D gene. This CDR3 spans 14 amino acids. Germline values: CDR1 SGDLS, CDR2 YYNGEE. The V end was cut by 1 base, the J end by 4 bases, with 11 bases between. CDR3 DNA: TGTGCCAGCAGCGTAAGATTAAGCCCCTATGGCTACACCTTC. It yields the protein CASSVRLSPYGYTF. Looking up the rest from reference TRBV9 and TRBJ1-2 gives the full variable domain: DSGVTQTPKHLITATGQRVTLRCSPRSGDLSVYWYQQSLDQGLQFLIQYYNGEERAKGNILERFSAQQFPDLHSELNLSSLELGDSALYFCASSVRLSPYGYTFGSGTRLTVV.

V and J are TRBV7-9 and TRBJ2-5, with 7 bases aligning to TRBD2. The CDR3 extends over 15 amino acids. The germline gives CDR1 SEHNR, CDR2 FQNEAQ (reference sequence). Trimming at V came to 3 bases and at J to 4 bases, leaving 8 bases not matched to a gene. The CDR3 is CASSFGAGAAETQYF. CDR3 in DNA: TGTGCCAGCAGCTTCGGGGCGGGAGCAGCAGAGACCCAGTACTTC.

This chain joins TRBV7-9 and TRBJ2-7; D may be TRBD2 (6 bases). V was trimmed by 2 bases and J by 7 bases, leaving 24 bases between them. The CDR3 loop spans 17 amino acids. The germline CDR1 and CDR2 sequences are SEHNR and FQNEAQ (reference sequence). CDR3 DNA sequence: TGTGCCAGCAGCTTACGGGGTCGGGGGATGGCCCCGCCGGAGCAGTACTTC. Its translation: CASSLRGRGMAPPEQYF. Full variable domain (rest looked up from reference TRBV7-9 and TRBJ2-7): DTGVSQNPRHKITKRGQNVTFRCDPISEHNRLYWYRQTLGQGPEFLTYFQNEAQLEKSRLLSDRFSAERPKGSFSTLEIQRTEQGDSAMYLCASSLRGRGMAPPEQYFGPGTRLTVT.

The chain uses TRBV4-3 and TRBJ1-6; D gene uncertain. CDR1 and CDR2 (germline): LGHNA, YSLEER. The CDR3 is 14 amino acids. Trimming took off 1 base at V and 9 bases at J, with 10 bases between the two ends. CDR3 sequence: CASSQVRVGSPLHF. CDR3 bases: TGCGCCAGCAGCCAAGTCCGGGTGGGTTCACCCCTCCACTTT.

The rearrangement links TRBV7-9 to TRBJ2-7; TRBD1 matches 8 bases. Trimming took 7 bases from V and 5 from J; bases not matched to a gene: 10. The CDR3 is 14 amino acids. Germline values: CDR1 SEHNR, CDR2 FQNEAQ (reference sequence). The CDR3 region has the DNA TGTGCCAGCATCCCCCAGGGACAGGTCCACGAGCAGTACTTC. Translating it yields CASIPQGQVHEQYF.

The gene calls are TRBV7-9 and TRBJ1-1; perhaps TRBD1 as D (5 bases). The germline V gene encodes CDR1 SEHNR and CDR2 FQNEAQ (reference sequence). Trimming shortened V by 1 base and J by 4 bases, and 16 bases separated the two germline ends. This CDR3 is 16 amino acids long. CDR3: CASSLGGKGLGTEAFF. The DNA of the CDR3 is TGTGCCAGCAGCTTAGGAGGTAAGGGGCTCGGCACTGAAGCTTTCTTT.

The chain is built from TRBV5-8 and TRBJ2-5; TRBD2 agrees at 9 bases. V trimming: 4 bases; J trimming: 5 bases; junction bases outside the gene matches: 12. The length of the CDR3 is 16 residues. The germline CDR1 and CDR2 sequences are SGHTS and YDEGEE. The CDR3 region is CASSISGGLGGETQYF. The CDR3 DNA reads TGTGCCAGCAGCATTAGCGGGGGCCTCGGCGGGGAGACCCAGTACTTC.

The V gene is TRBV18, the J gene TRBJ2-5; 7 bases match TRBD2. The germline gives CDR1 KGHSH, CDR2 LQKENI. This CDR3 has 13 amino acids. The V segment lost 3 bases and the J segment 5 bases; nucleotides outside the gene matches: 3. The CDR3 DNA is TGTGCCAGCTCACCGGGGGGGATGGAGACCCAGTACTTC. This sequence encodes CASSPGGMETQYF.

V is TRBV5-1 and J is TRBJ2-3; 11 bases are a match to TRBD1. The CDR3 is 15 amino acids. Germline trimming cut 4 bases from V and 2 bases from J; bases unmatched to any gene: 3. Germline CDR1 reads SGHRS; CDR2 reads YFSETQ. CDR3 DNA: TGCGCCAGCAGCCGGGACAGGGGGACCACAGATACGCAGTATTTT. Protein sequence: CASSRDRGTTDTQYF. Full variable domain (missing parts from reference TRBV5-1 and TRBJ2-3): KAGVTQTPRYLIKTRGQQVTLSCSPISGHRSVSWYQQTPGQGLQFLFEYFSETQRNKGNFPGRFSGRQFSNSRSEMNVSTLELGDSALYLCASSRDRGTTDTQYFGPGTRLTVL.

The rearrangement uses TRBV4-3 and TRBJ2-2, with no clear D. The length of the CDR3 is 15 residues. Germline V gene sequence: CDR1 LGHNA, CDR2 YSLEER. V lost 0 bases and J lost 4, with 9 bases in between. The chain's CDR3 is CASSQDDDSTGELFF. CDR3 coding DNA: TGCGCCAGCAGCCAAGATGATGATAGCACCGGGGAGCTGTTTTTT.

The gene calls are TRBV7-9 and TRBJ1-6, with D uncertain. Deletions cut 2 bases from V and 5 bases from J, with 7 bases between. This CDR3 has 14 residues. CDR1 and CDR2 (germline): SEHNR, FQNEAQ (reference sequence). CDR3 coding DNA: TGTGCCAGCAGCTTACCCCGGGATAATTCACCCCTCCACTTT. This sequence encodes CASSLPRDNSPLHF.

The chain uses TRBV4-2 and TRBJ1-1; maybe TRBD1 (6 bases). The CDR3 totals 14 residues. Germline CDR1 reads LGHNA; CDR2 reads YNFKEQ. V was trimmed by 4 bases and J by 3 bases, leaving 12 bases between them. The CDR3 bases are TGTGCCAGCAGCCGTTCAGGGGATCACACTGAAGCTTTCTTT. This gives the protein CASSRSGDHTEAFF.

This sequence joins TRBV18 and TRBJ1-1, with D unresolved. The ends were cut back, 5 bases at V and 1 base at J, with 8 bases in the middle. The V gene's germline CDR1 is KGHSH and CDR2 LQKENI. The CDR3 runs 13 residues. The CDR3 here is CASSDNQNTEAFF. DNA for the CDR3: TGTGCCAGCTCAGACAACCAGAACACTGAAGCTTTCTTT.

V is TRBV5-1 and J is TRBJ1-1, with no clear D. Germline CDR1 is SGHRS and CDR2 is YFSETQ. The CDR3 covers 13 residues. V was cut by 5 bases and J by 0 bases, with 8 bases left in between. DNA of the CDR3: TGCGCCAGCAGGGTAGAGATGAACACTGAAGCTTTCTTT. Its translation is CASRVEMNTEAFF.

This clone was observed once. V gene TRBV14 combines with J gene TRBJ2-7; no clear D gene. CDR3 size: 13 residues. V was clipped by 1 base and J by 1 base, with 5 bases between them. Germline V gene lookup returns CDR1 SGHDN and CDR2 FVKESK. As DNA, the CDR3 is TGTGCCAGCAGCCAAGCCCTTTCCTACGAGCAGTACTTC. Translation: CASSQALSYEQYF.

Remarks on this clone: Germline is not matched at one junction end, which may reflect a read error. The rearrangement uses TRBV7-2 and TRBJ2-1; TRBD2 is a possible D gene (6 bases). The germline V gene encodes CDR1 SGHTA and CDR2 FQGNSA. CDR3 length equals 13 residues. CDR3 sequence: CASSFFTSNGQFF. The CDR3 DNA is TGTGCCAGCAGCTTTTTCACTAGCAATGGGCAGTTCTTC.